This T cell receptor beta chain derives from a study of early T cells in non-severe SARS-CoV-2 infection. Looking at the study overall: Bulk RNA taken from unsorted whole blood was sequenced, leaving chains unpaired.

The study's findings and limits: Matching with VDJdb favored anti-spike CD8 responses (missing private and CD4 specificities).

In germline, CDR1 is SNHLY, CDR2 FYNNEI. CDR3 length equals 17 residues. V lost 2 bases to trimming and J lost 5 bases, with 19 bases between them. TCRdb analysed the 5' RACE reads with MiXCR anew, one entry per CDR3 protein. This sample has roughly 86,000 distinct CDR3 sequences, with roughly 5.7% found just once. As to this clonotype: What it binds is unknown.

The clonotype was recovered from an adult who was a healthcare worker with PCR-confirmed SARS-CoV-2 infection or an uninfected control (not recorded which). The sequenced sample consisted of whole blood. The chain links TRBV2 to TRBJ1-5; possible D gene TRBD1, 5 bases. The CDR3 nucleotides are TGTGCCAGCAGTGAAAGACTTGGGGCGGGTGGCGATCAGCCCCAGCATTTT. Its translation: CASSERLGAGGDQPQHF.